This record concerns one TCR beta chain sequence. This entry comes from a study of chemoradiotherapy in HPV16-positive cancers. Germline V gene data show CDR1 as SGHAT and CDR2 as FQNNGV. The CDR3 spans 14 residues. V gave up 2 bases and J gave up 4 bases, with 11 bases separating them. Some clones are missing from TCRdb's copy, which holds only in-frame ones; the method was immunoSEQ multiplex PCR. The profile shows roughly 8,300 clones, around 74% of them singletons. The chain links TRBV11-2 to TRBJ2-5, with D possibly being TRBD1 (6 bases). This TCR was sampled from a human donor with HPV-associated anogenital cancer. The sequencing used tumor tissue, collected from a patient who underwent chemoradiotherapy. The CDR3 is CASSLFARGETQYF. In DNA, the CDR3 is TGTGCCAGCAGCTTATTTGCCAGGGGAGAGACCCAGTACTTC.